This TCR beta chain was found in a study of T cells after posttransplantation cyclophosphamide. The V end lost 7 bases, the J end lost 4 bases, and 14 bases lay between the germline ends. This CDR3 spans 13 amino acids. Looked up from germline, CDR1 is SQVTM and CDR2 is ANQGSEA. Produced via immunoSEQ multiplex PCR; TCRdb's table is partial and in-frame only. The data show approximately 39,000 clones, with around 78% seen just once and about 8% held by the top ten. Notes on this clone: Antigen: not known.

Study-wide findings and caveats: TRB clonality was highly associated with recipient CMV seropositivity and reactivation. Later post-transplant blood repertoires were often dominated by donor CD8+ memory clones. Blood and skin or GI T cell repertoires showed limited TRB overlap.

A marrow graft followed busulfan-fludarabine conditioning, with cyclophosphamide on days +3 and +4. Sequencing was performed on CD4+ T cells sorted from blood, taken roughly 2,000 days after a stem cell transplant with posttransplant cyclophosphamide. The chain is built from TRBV29-1 and TRBJ1-3; tentative D call: TRBD1 (6 bases). The receptor comes from a female patient aged 35 to 55 who received an allogeneic stem cell transplant from a related donor, was CMV-positive, and had no GVHD. Some T cells could come from the graft donor. In DNA, the CDR3 is TGCAGCGGAGAAGGGGGAGCGGGAAACACCATATATTTT. Translated, it gives CSGEGGAGNTIYF.